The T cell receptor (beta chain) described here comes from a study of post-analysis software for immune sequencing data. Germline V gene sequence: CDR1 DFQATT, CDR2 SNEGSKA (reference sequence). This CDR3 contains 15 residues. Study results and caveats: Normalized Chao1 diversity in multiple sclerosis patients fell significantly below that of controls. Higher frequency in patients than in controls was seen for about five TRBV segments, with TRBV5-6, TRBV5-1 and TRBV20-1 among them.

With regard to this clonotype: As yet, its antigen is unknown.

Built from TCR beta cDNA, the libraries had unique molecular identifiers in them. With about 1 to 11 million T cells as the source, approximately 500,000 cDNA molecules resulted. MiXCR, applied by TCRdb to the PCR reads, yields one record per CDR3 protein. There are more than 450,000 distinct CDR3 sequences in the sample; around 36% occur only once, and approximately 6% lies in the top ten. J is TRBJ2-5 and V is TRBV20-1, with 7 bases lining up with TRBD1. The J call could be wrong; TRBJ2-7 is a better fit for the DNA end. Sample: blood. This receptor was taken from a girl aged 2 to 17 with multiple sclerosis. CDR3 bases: TGCAGTGCTAGACTCGGGACAGCTCCTTCCGCCGAGCAGTACTTC. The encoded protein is CSARLGTAPSAEQYF.